This TCR beta chain was captured in a study of molecular identifiers for immune sequencing clone quantification (dated by TCRdb to the late 2010s). Background on the whole study: For a replicate experiment, RNA from approximately 20,000 or 100,000 naive CD8 T cells was divided into five aliquots, and four of the five aliquots were sequenced. The study was a methods study using CD8 T cells to benchmark molecular-identifier clustering-based TCR repertoire sequencing (MIDCIRS) and TCR RNA copy counting. Study-wide conclusions, independent of this receptor: Spiked-in Jurkat TCR RNA equivalent to a single cell was reported to be detectable even among more than 900,000 naive CD8 T cells. The naive libraries included spiked-in Jurkat TCR RNA (10 copies' worth), and this Jurkat TCR RNA is not part of the donor repertoire. When barcode sub-clustering was not used, chimeric consensus sequences inflated TCR diversity, with chimeras reaching as high as 47%. Clones above 20 RNA copies held over 99% of molecules in CMV-specific effector cells but under 1% in naive cells. Modeling indicated about 3.1 TCR RNA copies recovered per cell, compared with around 10 by digital PCR, which implies a capture efficiency of approximately 30%. Identical TCR molecules sharing a barcode could cause highly expanded clone sizes to be underestimated.

The library relied on PCR. TCRdb records NextSeq 500 as the sequencer. Bulk TCR libraries were made following a previously described method, with the TCR primers given in Table S5. Purification of total RNA was performed with the Qiagen AllPrep DNA/RNA kit. Before any analysis, reads coming from multiple sequencing runs of the same library were combined into one pool. The authors' pipeline ran thus. Reads were retained only if an exact TCR constant sequence was present, and the retained reads were trimmed to 150 nt and grouped according to their 12-nt molecular barcodes. Reads within each barcode group were sub-clustered using a 15% Levenshtein threshold, and quality-weighted consensus sequences were constructed for each RNA molecule. Non-functional sequences were excluded, and lower-count sequences lying one edit away from another sequence were also excluded. On the basis of fitting two negative binomial distributions, barcode sub-clusters with fewer than 20% of the maximum read count were discarded. TCRdb reprocessed the public reads (quality trimming at Q25 with fastp, clone calling with MiXCR) and kept in-frame beta chains. CDR3 protein duplicates are merged, each entry listing the most common genes and DNA. The V and J calls were not made by the authors but by TCRdb's processing. The sample has tens of thousands of distinct CDR3 sequences on record, nearly 25% of them singletons. Around 0.77% of the sample belongs to the ten largest clones.

Measured from the cysteine to the phenylalanine, the CDR3 is 15 residues long. CDR3 DNA is the only sequence kept; it has 45 bases, read in frame from the first base. The trim is 0 bases for V and 5 bases for J, with a gap of 12 bases between the germline ends. The germline V gene provides CDR1 MNHEY and CDR2 SVGAGI. This clonotype was detected ten times or more. Its specific antigen is unknown. No much larger clone exists at a distance of one base, and base qualities are not known. Naive CD8 T cell libraries were made from 20,000 to 1,000,000 sorted cells using 10%, 30% or 50% of purified RNA. Naive CD8 T cells, defined as CD8+CD4-CCR7+CD45RA+, were FACS-sorted into RLT Plus buffer on a BD FACSAria II. Detection sensitivity was tested by spiking Jurkat RNA equal to fewer than twelve TCR copies' worth into samples containing roughly 17,000-1,000,000 naive CD8 T cells. Enrichment of CD8 T cells was performed with RosetteSep CD8+ T Cell Enrichment Cocktail and Ficoll-Paque, after which ACK red cell lysis was carried out.

Sequences were obtained from naive CD8+ T cells from blood, with Jurkat cell RNA spiked in. The intended sense of this specimen's cell subset or site label: FACS-sorted CD8+CD4-CCR7+CD45RA+ naive T cells. The chain links TRBV6-5 with TRBJ2-3; a tentative D call is TRBD2 (6 bases match). This TCR came from a human donor in good health. Some libraries in this study had Jurkat cell RNA spiked in. The sequence in DNA is TGTGCCAGCAGTTACTCCGGGGGAGTAATAGATACGCAGTATTTT. It translates to CASSYSGGVIDTQYF.